The sequence of this TCR beta chain was determined in a study of cytomegalovirus exposure and HLA in healthy donors (dated by TCRdb to the late 2010s). About the full investigation: An earlier analysis of approximately 600 of the donors reported about 250 Gb of sequence data and some 120 million unique TCR beta sequences from about 200 million T cells. Roughly 290 gigabases of sequencing data and 70 million to 95 million unique TCR sequences made up an early release that covered approximately 650 HLA-typed donors. Among the roughly 410 genotyped donors, roughly 80% belonged to the genetic ancestry cluster associated with self-reported Caucasian donors. The study aimed to test whether signatures of past pathogen exposure could be identified by cataloging public T cell receptors. The T cell repertoires of under 750 subjects were profiled by immunosequencing and related to cytomegalovirus serostatus. In addition to the first cohort of approximately 650 subjects, a separate validation cohort of under 150 different subjects was used. High-throughput TCR immunosequencing, statistical association of individual TCRs with disease status, and machine learning were combined to predict cytomegalovirus infection status. In a later analysis, previously published TCR beta repertoires from 670 or so donors were re-analyzed and high-resolution HLA genotyping was added so that TCR occurrence patterns could be studied. Rather than using new phenotypic data, the later analysis identified candidate immune exposures from TCR beta sequences and from how often those sequences occurred across donors. An earlier analysis of 587 of the donors applied high-throughput TCR beta sequencing to assess whether each TCR beta V gene segment acted as functional or pseudogenic. Alongside the repertoire data, information on donor age, sex, ethnicity and CMV serostatus was compiled. Genome-wide SNP genotypes for about 65% of the roughly 700 donors were used in a later genetic analysis, which treated that subset as a discovery cohort. Every discovery cohort repertoire had been produced on one sequencing platform. Both class I and class II loci were covered by HLA typing, at four-digit resolution. The number of donors typed differed by locus, with about 629-630 for A, B, C, DRB1 and DQB1, around 500 for DQA1, over 600 for DPA1, and 472 for DPB1. Roughly five DR-DQ haplotypes were treated as single units for association and clustering because of strong linkage in the cohort. Across under 500 genotyped donors of the cohort, an average of approximately 240,000 unique TCR beta nucleotide sequences per donor were sequenced, and around 20% of those sequences were non-productive. Results the study describes overall, beyond this receptor: A further reported finding was that TCR beta sequences accurately predicted the HLA-A and HLA-B alleles for most subjects in the first cohort. Immune exposure information for the cohort was limited to CMV serostatus. Assigning TCR associations to individual alleles was difficult when HLA alleles, especially DR and DQ, strongly co-occurred. According to a later analysis, parvovirus B19, influenza, CMV and Epstein-Barr virus appeared linked to several top co-occurrence clusters. Correlated functional status among segregating V segments might be attributable to linkage disequilibrium, but an unknown experimental factor could not be ruled out. V-gene and J-gene trimming of TCR beta chains was associated with a missense DCLRE1C variant in a later genetic analysis, and the association was replicated in an independent cohort. Most TCR sequences were observed very rarely across donors, whereas some public TCRs were present in many individuals. A later genetic analysis reported fewer N-insertions in productive TCRs among donors in an Asian-associated ancestry cluster than the roughly 620-donor mean. Roughly uniform sequencing depth across donors was assumed in presence/absence analyses, although this assumption may not hold. A later analysis found that HLA-associated TCR beta chains were more clonally expanded and had lower generation probabilities than equally common non-associated chains. In an earlier analysis of under 600 of the donors, most TCR beta V segments were observed in productive rearrangements about 90% or about 30% of the time, broadly matching IMGT annotations. Because counts were too low, 15 to 20 rarely observed V segments, including chromosome 9 orphons, were excluded from the earlier analysis of 587 of the donors. In a later analysis, most CMV-associated TCR beta chains were found to appear HLA-restricted, with HLA associations seemingly driven largely by CMV exposure. The classifier was reported to diagnose cytomegalovirus status with high specificity and sensitivity in both the original and validation cohorts. In a later analysis, the rate of TCR association differed among HLA loci, with DRB1 alleles having the most associated TCRs and HLA-C alleles having the fewest. In vitro tests confirmed that a few of the cytomegalovirus-associated TCR beta chains recognize cytomegalovirus antigens. Some IMGT-functional V segments, including TRBV6-2 and TRBV6-3, could not be told apart with the 87-base-pair reads, so those segments were excluded. The authors suggested that the approach could potentially be generalized to other disease states and immunological phenotypes. In a later analysis, some 17,000 TCR beta sequences were associated with specific HLA alleles at a false discovery rate of 0.05. A cluster of highly shared sequence variants was judged likely to represent a technical artifact of the sequencing pipeline. In the study, 164 TCR beta chains were listed as associated with cytomegalovirus. This cohort had only TCR beta chains sequenced, and the lack of alpha or paired-chain data limited which features could be detected. Because HLA typing was unavailable for some donors at each locus, only the typed subset was used in association tests.

Deletion took 8 bases off V and 6 bases off J, with a span of 14 bases between the germline ends. Looking up the germline V gene yields CDR1 MGHDK and CDR2 SYGVNS. From the cysteine through the phenylalanine, the CDR3 covers 12 amino acids. The retained sequence is limited to the CDR3, 36 bases, with the frame set at the first base. This clone is a singleton in its sample. What this receptor recognizes is not known. Within one base of it there is no much larger clone, and no base qualities were kept. Library prep was done by the immunoSEQ multiplex PCR assay. For the multiplex PCR, a mixture combining 60 forward primers for TCR Vbeta segments and 13 reverse primers for TCR Jbeta segments was used. Amplification of the CDR3 region of rearranged TCR beta genes was performed with a multiplex PCR assay on genomic DNA. The Illumina HiSeq System was used to sequence the amplified TCR beta libraries as 87-base-pair reads. As for how the authors treated the data: A later analysis tallied tens of millions of unique TCR beta chains across the 610 or so repertoires, and about 12 million of those chains were shared by two or more donors. Raw reads were error-corrected and collapsed into unique sequences by a nearest-neighbor algorithm in which closely related sequences were merged to remove PCR and sequencing errors. CDR3 sequences were aligned to IMGT reference sequences to assign V, D and J gene segments. For a sequence to be retained, a match of at least six nucleotides was required to both a V gene segment and a J gene segment. Rearrangements were classified as productive when the CDR3 lacked stop codons and remained in frame with V and J, and all other rearrangements were classified as non-productive. CDR3 was defined by IMGT convention, running from the second conserved V-encoded cysteine to the conserved J-encoded phenylalanine. Sequences without an unambiguous match to a single V gene segment were excluded from the earlier analysis of about 640 of the donors. An earlier analysis of almost 600 of the donors classified V segments as functional when productive rearrangements were above 56.7% and as segregating when the standard deviation between donors was above 5%. A statistical classification framework was developed to diagnose cytomegalovirus status using the catalog of TCR beta chain sequences. V and J gene assignment, in a later analysis, came from comparing TCR nucleotide sequences with IMGT/GENE-DB human TR gene sequences. Using the TCRdist pipeline, a later analysis assigned CDR3 sequences along with most-parsimonious VDJ recombination scenarios. In a later analysis, each TCR beta chain was defined by its CDR3 amino acid sequence together with its V-gene family, and reads lacking a unique V-gene family were excluded. A later analysis removed 450 to 600 highly shared, low-generation-probability nucleotide sequences to deal with suspected cross-contamination and a sequencing artifact. A later analysis calculated a clonal expansion index for each public chain from normalized within-repertoire ranks of inferred template counts. In a later analysis, generation probabilities were computed with a VDJ recombination model fitted to out-of-frame rearrangements, and the resulting probabilities were checked against IGoR. Hypergeometric tests were used in a later analysis to score TCR-TCR, TCR-HLA and TCR-CMV co-occurrence, with a repertoire-size bias correction applied to the TCR pairs. To estimate false discovery rates, a later analysis permuted the HLA or CMV assignments 20 times. In a later analysis, co-occurring TCRs were grouped using DBSCAN, with TCRdist sequence similarity added in when clustering inside HLA-allele-positive subsets. Co-occurrence clustering excluded repertoires with fewer than 30,000 or more than 120,000 public chains, plus five with anomalous nucleotide sharing. The source is immuneACCESS, and TCRdb retained only in-frame sequences with V and J called. Part of the clones is not carried over; for the studies checked, unresolved V genes explain less than half of this, and the remainder is unexplained. V, J and clone size reflect that table, while D and trimming were determined from the DNA. The sample has approximately 180,000 clones on record, approximately 80% of them singletons. 2% to 2.5% of the sample lies in the top ten.

The cohort was made up of approximately 700 healthy bone marrow donors. Cohort members were all nominally healthy when sampled, although unrecorded immune exposures were likely present. The donor tested CMV seronegative, placing the donor among the 352 seronegative members of the cohort. Each donor provided a peripheral blood sample, and peripheral blood mononuclear cells were used for TCR beta sequencing. The Qiagen DNeasy Blood Extraction Kit was used to extract genomic DNA from the blood cell samples. The TCR sequence derives from a woman aged 25 to 39 in good health and CMV-seronegative. Sequencing was carried out using PBMCs. Recombination linked TRBV25-1 to TRBJ2-7; matching of 6 bases hints at TRBD1 as the D gene. Here is the DNA: TGTGCCAGCTCCCCCCAGGGGTCCGAGCAGTACTTC. Translated, this is CASSPQGSEQYF.